This T cell receptor (beta chain) was found in a study of human T cells and chemical hapten exposure. Study information: The study lasted approximately 26 weeks, and patients were dosed weekly with diphenylcyclopropenone on the scalp throughout. Upper-back patch tests with 0.01% DPC were read at 6 days. Study findings and constraints: Versus controls, expanded TCRs had significantly more large CDR3 similarity clusters.

As concerns this clonotype: What it binds is not known.

MiXCR, applied by TCRdb to the RACE reads, yields one record per CDR3 protein. The sample has about 120,000 distinct CDR3 sequences, about 13% seen once; the top ten hold roughly 2.8%. Time point denoted: pre-sensitization, week 0. Sample treatment: therapeutic diphenylcyclopropenone sensitization with weekly scalp DPC. This TCR came from a woman between 18 and 29 years old with alopecia areata. Some clones in this sample may be carry-over from other donors' samples. The sequenced sample was whole blood, obtained in connection with sensitization to the hapten diphenylcyclopropenone (DPC).

CDR3 protein: CASSLRDLGGYGYTF. Here the CDR3 DNA reads TGTGCCAGCAGCCTCCGGGACCTAGGGGGCTATGGCTACACCTTC. The chain links TRBV5-4 to TRBJ1-2; a weak D match, TRBD1 (6 bases). The CDR3 is 15 residues long. From germline, CDR1 is SGHNT and CDR2 YYREEE (reference sequence). V was trimmed by 4 bases and J by 4 bases, leaving 17 bases between them.